This T cell receptor (beta chain) was recorded in a study of T cell responses to AZD1222 COVID-19 vaccine. Worth noting for this clone: The antigen remains undetermined.

General study points: Reports say nearly half of spike-specific TCRs go after unmutated variant regions.

Clones were read by immunoSEQ multiplex PCR, and TCRdb kept only the in-frame ones, dropping some. The sample holds about 91,000 clones; more than 85% are singletons and the top ten take about 3.4%. This TCR derives from an adult who received the AZD1222 COVID-19 vaccine. The sequencing here drew on peripheral blood, taken 28 days after the second AZD1222 dose.

The CDR3 region has the DNA TGTGCCAGCAGCTCCCCTCGGACAGGGGGGAACACTGAAGCTTTCTTT. Its translation: CASSSPRTGGNTEAFF. This chain joins TRBV9 and TRBJ1-1, with 10 nucleotides matching TRBD1. The CDR3 totals 16 residues. Losses at the gene ends were 4 bases for V and 1 base for J; bases not matched to a gene: 7. The V gene's germline CDR1 is SGDLS and CDR2 YYNGEE.